The 8 T cell receptor beta chains listed next were all sequenced from one sample in a study of T cell repertoires in aging, cancer and after chemotherapy. Rearranged V-D-J TRB sequences were amplified with a mixed TRB-A/B primer pool. TCRdb redid the calling of the multiplex PCR reads with MiXCR, one entry per CDR3 protein. The sample includes about 2,000 distinct CDR3 sequences, under 30% of them seen just once. Peripheral blood genomic DNA, not sorted cells or RNA, was the template. The sequencing input was blood. These receptors all come from a human donor with a solid tumor.

The rearrangement uses TRBV28 and TRBJ1-4; D gene ambiguous. Germline values: CDR1 MDHEN, CDR2 SYDVKM. CDR3 length equals 13 residues. Deletions cut 8 bases from V and 7 bases from J, with 14 bases between. DNA of the CDR3: TGTGCCAGCGAAAATGGGGAACGTGAAAAACTGTTTTTT. It yields the protein CASENGEREKLFF.

This clonotype turned up a few times. The V call is TRBV4-3, the J call TRBJ1-1, with D maybe TRBD1 (5 bases). The germline V gene encodes CDR1 LGHNA and CDR2 YSLEER. The CDR3 consists of 17 residues. V was cut by 0 bases and J by 1 base, with 15 bases left in between. The CDR3 protein is CASSQEVSGVGNTEAFF. Written as DNA, the CDR3 is TGCGCCAGCAGCCAAGAGGTTTCGGGGGTGGGGAACACTGAAGCTTTCTTT.

This clonotype counts as medium-sized. This rearrangement joins TRBV20-1 to TRBJ1-2; tentative D call: TRBD1 (5 bases). The CDR3 runs to 17 residues. Looked up from germline, CDR1 is DFQATT and CDR2 is SNEGSKA (reference sequence). With 1 base removed from V and 7 bases from J, the gap between germline ends came to 25 bases. In DNA form, the CDR3 reads TGCAGTGCTAGAGGCCCGCGGTCGGTCAGGGTTATCATTGGCTACACCTTC. It translates to CSARGPRSVRVIIGYTF.

Sample share makes this clonotype large. The V gene is TRBV6-5, the J gene TRBJ2-1; the D gene is possibly TRBD1 (6 bases). This CDR3 comprises 13 residues. Per germline, CDR1 MNHEY and CDR2 SVGAGI. The V and J ends lost 2 bases and 5 bases respectively, with 7 bases between them. As DNA, the CDR3 is TGTGCCAGCAGTTACGGACAGCACAATGAGCAGTTCTTC. Translation gives CASSYGQHNEQFF.

The V gene is TRBV20-1, the J gene TRBJ1-1; TRBD1 might be the D (6 bases). This CDR3 region has 14 residues. The ends were cut back, 0 bases at V and 1 base at J, with 9 bases in the middle. CDR1 and CDR2 from the germline V gene are DFQATT and SNEGSKA (reference sequence). The CDR3 protein is CSARDGGQNTEAFF. CDR3 DNA sequence: TGCAGTGCTAGAGATGGGGGACAGAACACTGAAGCTTTCTTT.

J is TRBJ2-5 and V is TRBV9; D not resolved. CDR1 is SGDLS and CDR2 is YYNGEE in the germline V gene. The V and J ends lost 4 bases and 1 base respectively, with 14 bases between them. This CDR3 region has 15 residues. CDR3 nucleotide sequence: TGTGCCAGCAGCCTAGGAATTGGGGTCCAAGAGACCCAGTACTTC. This gives the protein CASSLGIGVQETQYF.

By sample fraction, this clonotype is medium-sized. This chain uses TRBV7-2 with TRBJ2-1; TRBD2 aligns across 7 bases. Germline CDR1 and CDR2: SGHTA and FQGNSA. Germline trimming cut 4 bases from V and 2 bases from J; bases unmatched to any gene: 8. CDR3 size: 16 residues. CDR3 DNA sequence: TGTGCCAGCAGCTCCCCGACTAGCCTCCCCTACAATGAGCAGTTCTTC. This codes for CASSSPTSLPYNEQFF.

This clonotype was seen a handful of times. The V and J genes are TRBV18 and TRBJ1-2; 10 nucleotides agree with TRBD1. With 6 bases clipped from V and 6 bases from J, the junction kept 10 bases outside the gene matches. Looked up from germline, CDR1 is KGHSH and CDR2 is LQKENI. This CDR3 has 15 residues. The CDR3 bases are TGTGCCAGCTCCCTTTCCGGGACAGGGGTTAATGGCTACACCTTC. It is translated as CASSLSGTGVNGYTF.